The T cell receptor (beta chain) under discussion was sequenced for a study of Tregs in tolerant kidney transplant recipients (dated by TCRdb to about 2019). A note on the overall study: The study used TCRbeta sequencing to identify donor-specific regulatory T cells before combined kidney and bone marrow transplantation, then tracked those cells after transplant. Several methods of expanding Tregs specific for an allogeneic donor were compared by TCRbeta repertoire sequencing in a few healthy controls. The study at large found these results: Biological reproducibility was not directly addressed, though technical replication error appeared minimal. Expanding Tregs with activated donor B cells appeared to identify the most biologically relevant and donor-specific TCRbeta repertoire. The study was limited by small patient numbers, and the findings need validation in larger populations and under other immunosuppression protocols.

From V the trimming removes 1 base and from J it removes 8 bases, while the gene matches leave 4 bases of the junction unaccounted for. CDR1 and CDR2 are read off the germline V gene (reference sequence) as MNHEY and SMNVEV. From cysteine to phenylalanine, the CDR3 is 14 amino acids long. Only the CDR3 DNA is retained, 42 bases long and in frame from the first base. Notes on this clone: Its cognate antigen has yet to be identified. No per-base quality is available; no much larger clone lies one base away.

For TCRbeta CDR3 sequencing, genomic DNA was extracted from sorted cells using the QIAGEN DNeasy Blood and Tissue Kit. High-throughput TCRbeta CDR3 sequencing was carried out commercially through immunoSEQ, with PCR amplification with bias correction and internal controls included. The authors processed their data as follows. Unique productive TCRbeta sequences were defined by CDR3 nucleotide sequence when primers matched and otherwise by CDR3 amino acid sequence together with Vbeta and Jbeta genes. As a correction for sorting error, sequences shared between sorted populations at a frequency ratio of 2:1 or less were discarded, and the remaining shared sequences were assigned to the higher population. A sequence was defined as donor-reactive if the sequence was expanded at least 5-fold in CFSE-low cells compared with unstimulated cells and had a frequency of at least 0.01% in CFSE-low cells. Jensen-Shannon divergence calculated on the top 100 TCRbeta sequences ranked by frequency was used to measure repertoire divergence. For samples with multiple sequencing runs, sorting error was corrected in each run separately before the runs were combined. Sourced from immuneACCESS, this table was stored by TCRdb with only in-frame sequences that have V and J called. A share of the clones is absent; for the studies checked, an unresolved V gene accounts for under half, and the remainder has no known explanation. V and J calls and clone size follow that table, whereas D and trimming were derived from the DNA. The sample profile shows some 90,000 clones; around nine tenths of them were found once. The ten largest clones capture roughly 5% of the sample.

Unstimulated Tregs (CD4+CD25+CD127-), CD4+ non-Tregs (CD4+CD25-), CD4 and CD8 cells were FACS-sorted from thawed PBMCs. Healthy control blood came either as purchased buffy coats or from healthy volunteers. Healthy control blood was processed to PBMCs with a Ficoll density gradient and then cryopreserved, whereas patient PBMCs were collected both before and after transplant. The chain links TRBV27 with TRBJ1-4; 7 junctional bases match TRBD1. This receptor was obtained from a human donor in good health. Material for sequencing was CD8+ T cells from blood. The CDR3 here reads CASSLYPTGEKLFF. The DNA sequence is as follows: TGTGCCAGCAGTTTATACCCGACAGGGGAAAAACTGTTTTTT.